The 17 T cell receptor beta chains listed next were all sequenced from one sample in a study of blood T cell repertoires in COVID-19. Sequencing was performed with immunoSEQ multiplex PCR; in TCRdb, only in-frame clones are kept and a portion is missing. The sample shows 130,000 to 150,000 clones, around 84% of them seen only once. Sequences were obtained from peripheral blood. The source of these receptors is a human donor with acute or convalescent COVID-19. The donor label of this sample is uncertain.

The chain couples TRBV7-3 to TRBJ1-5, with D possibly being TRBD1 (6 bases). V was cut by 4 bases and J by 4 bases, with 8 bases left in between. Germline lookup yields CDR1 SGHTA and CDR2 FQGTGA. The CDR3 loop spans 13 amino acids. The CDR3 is CASSSTGNQPQHF. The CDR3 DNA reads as TGTGCCAGCAGCTCCACAGGGAATCAGCCCCAGCATTTT.

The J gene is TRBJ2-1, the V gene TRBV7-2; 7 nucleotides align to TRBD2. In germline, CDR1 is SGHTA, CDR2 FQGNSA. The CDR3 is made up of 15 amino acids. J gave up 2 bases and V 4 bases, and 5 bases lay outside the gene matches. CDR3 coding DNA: TGTGCCAGCAGCTCCAGCGGGGTCACCTACAATGAGCAGTTCTTC. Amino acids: CASSSSGVTYNEQFF.

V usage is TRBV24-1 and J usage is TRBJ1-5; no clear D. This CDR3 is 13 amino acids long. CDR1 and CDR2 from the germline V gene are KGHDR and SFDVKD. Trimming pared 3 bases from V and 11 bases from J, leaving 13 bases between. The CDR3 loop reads CATSDPPYVTQHF. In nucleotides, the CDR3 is TGTGCCACCAGTGATCCCCCCTACGTGACCCAGCATTTT.

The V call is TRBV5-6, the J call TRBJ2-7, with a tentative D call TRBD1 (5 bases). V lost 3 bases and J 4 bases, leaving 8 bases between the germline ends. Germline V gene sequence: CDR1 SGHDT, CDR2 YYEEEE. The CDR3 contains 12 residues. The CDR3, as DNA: TGTGCCAGCAGCTCCAAGGGGTACGAGCAGTACGTC. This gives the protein CASSSKGYEQYV.

CDR3 region: CASMGANIETQYF. In nucleotides, the CDR3 is TGTGCCAGTATGGGGGCAAACATTGAGACCCAGTACTTC. V usage is TRBV19 and J usage is TRBJ2-5; the D gene is possibly TRBD1 (6 bases). Deletions cut 7 bases from V and 5 bases from J, with 14 bases between. This CDR3 has 13 residues. Germline V CDR1 and CDR2: LNHDA, SQIVND (reference sequence).

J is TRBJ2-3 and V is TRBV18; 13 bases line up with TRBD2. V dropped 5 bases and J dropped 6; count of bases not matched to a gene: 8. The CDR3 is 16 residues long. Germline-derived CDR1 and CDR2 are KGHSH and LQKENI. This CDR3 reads CASSDAGLAGEDTQYF. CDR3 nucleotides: TGTGCCAGCTCAGACGCCGGACTAGCGGGAGAGGATACGCAGTATTTT. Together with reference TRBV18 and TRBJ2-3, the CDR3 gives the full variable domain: NAGVMQNPRHLVRRRGQEARLRCSPMKGHSHVYWYRQLPEEGLKFMVYLQKENIIDESGMPKERFSAEFPKEGPSILRIQQVVRGDSAAYFCASSDAGLAGEDTQYFGPGTRLTVL.

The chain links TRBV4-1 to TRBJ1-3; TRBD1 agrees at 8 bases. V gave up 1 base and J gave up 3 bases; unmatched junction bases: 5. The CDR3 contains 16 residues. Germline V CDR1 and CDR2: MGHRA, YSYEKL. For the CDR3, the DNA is TGCGCCAGCAGCCAAGGGGACAGGCTGTATGGAAACACCATATATTTT. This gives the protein CASSQGDRLYGNTIYF.

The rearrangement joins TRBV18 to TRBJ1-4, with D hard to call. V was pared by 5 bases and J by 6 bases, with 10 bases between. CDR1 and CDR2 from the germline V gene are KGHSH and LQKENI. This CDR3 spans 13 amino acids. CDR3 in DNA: TGTGCCAGCTCATCGCAAGCCGATGAAAAACTGTTTTTT. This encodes CASSSQADEKLFF.

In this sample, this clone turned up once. The CDR3 coding sequence is TGTGCCAGCAGCTCGGACAGTAACTATGGCTACACCTTC. It codes for CASSSDSNYGYTF. The genes are TRBV11-2 and TRBJ1-2; D perhaps matches TRBD1 (6 bases). Germline-derived CDR1 and CDR2 are SGHAT and FQNNGV. CDR3 size: 13 residues. V shed 4 bases and J shed 1 base, with 7 bases lying between them.

CDR3 sequence (DNA): TGTGCCAGCAGCTTGTTTGACAGGCTCGGTTCACCCCTCCACTTT. Amino acids: CASSLFDRLGSPLHF. This chain connects TRBV5-6 to TRBJ1-6; maybe TRBD1 (6 bases). Germline assignment: CDR1 SGHDT and CDR2 YYEEEE. Trimming took off 1 base at V and 9 bases at J, with 14 bases between the two ends. The CDR3 is made up of 15 amino acids.

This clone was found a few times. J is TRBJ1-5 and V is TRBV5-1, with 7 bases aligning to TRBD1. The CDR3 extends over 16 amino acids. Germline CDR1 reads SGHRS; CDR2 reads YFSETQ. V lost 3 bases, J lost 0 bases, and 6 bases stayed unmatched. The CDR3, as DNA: TGCGCCAGCAGCTATGACAGGGCAGATAGCAATCAGCCCCAGCATTTT. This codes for CASSYDRADSNQPQHF. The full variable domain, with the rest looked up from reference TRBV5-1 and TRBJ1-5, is KAGVTQTPRYLIKTRGQQVTLSCSPISGHRSVSWYQQTPGQGLQFLFEYFSETQRNKGNFPGRFSGRQFSNSRSEMNVSTLELGDSALYLCASSYDRADSNQPQHFGDGTRLSIL.

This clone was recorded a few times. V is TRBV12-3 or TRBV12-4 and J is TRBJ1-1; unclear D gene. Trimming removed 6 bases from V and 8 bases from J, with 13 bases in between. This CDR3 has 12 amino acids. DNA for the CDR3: TGTGCCAGCAGGAAAGGAACAGCAGAAGCTTTCTTT. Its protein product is CASRKGTAEAFF.

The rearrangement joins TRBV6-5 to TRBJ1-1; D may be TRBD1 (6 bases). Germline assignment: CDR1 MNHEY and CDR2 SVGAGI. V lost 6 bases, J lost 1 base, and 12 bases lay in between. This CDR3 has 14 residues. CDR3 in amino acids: CASSWDIWNTEAFF. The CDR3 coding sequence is TGTGCCAGCAGCTGGGACATATGGAACACTGAAGCTTTCTTT.

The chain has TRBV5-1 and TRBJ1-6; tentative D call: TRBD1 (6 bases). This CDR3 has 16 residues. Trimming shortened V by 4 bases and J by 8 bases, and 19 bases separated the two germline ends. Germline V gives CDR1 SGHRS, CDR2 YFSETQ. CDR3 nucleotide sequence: TGCGCCAGCAGCCCGATGGGGGCCGGAGGACATTCACCCCTCCACTTT. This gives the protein CASSPMGAGGHSPLHF.

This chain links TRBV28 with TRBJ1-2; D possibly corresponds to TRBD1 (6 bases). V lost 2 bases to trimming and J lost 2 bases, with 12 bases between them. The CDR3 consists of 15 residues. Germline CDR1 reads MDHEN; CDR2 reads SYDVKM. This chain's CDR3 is CASSLGQGKNYGYTF. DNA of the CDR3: TGTGCCAGCAGTTTAGGGCAGGGGAAGAACTATGGCTACACCTTC.

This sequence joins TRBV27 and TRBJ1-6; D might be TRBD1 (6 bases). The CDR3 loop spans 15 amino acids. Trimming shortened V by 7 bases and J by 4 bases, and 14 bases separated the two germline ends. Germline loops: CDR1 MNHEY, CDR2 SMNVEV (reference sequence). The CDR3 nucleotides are TGTGCCAGCAAAAACGGACAGATTTATAATTCACCCCTCCACTTT. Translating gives CASKNGQIYNSPLHF.

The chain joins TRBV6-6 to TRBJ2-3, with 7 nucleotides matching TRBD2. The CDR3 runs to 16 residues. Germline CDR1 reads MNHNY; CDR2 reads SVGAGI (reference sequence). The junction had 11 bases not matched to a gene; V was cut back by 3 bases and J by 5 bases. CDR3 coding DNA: TGTGCCAGCAGTTATGCTGGGACTAAGTTGGGAGATACGCAGTATTTT. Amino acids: CASSYAGTKLGDTQYF.